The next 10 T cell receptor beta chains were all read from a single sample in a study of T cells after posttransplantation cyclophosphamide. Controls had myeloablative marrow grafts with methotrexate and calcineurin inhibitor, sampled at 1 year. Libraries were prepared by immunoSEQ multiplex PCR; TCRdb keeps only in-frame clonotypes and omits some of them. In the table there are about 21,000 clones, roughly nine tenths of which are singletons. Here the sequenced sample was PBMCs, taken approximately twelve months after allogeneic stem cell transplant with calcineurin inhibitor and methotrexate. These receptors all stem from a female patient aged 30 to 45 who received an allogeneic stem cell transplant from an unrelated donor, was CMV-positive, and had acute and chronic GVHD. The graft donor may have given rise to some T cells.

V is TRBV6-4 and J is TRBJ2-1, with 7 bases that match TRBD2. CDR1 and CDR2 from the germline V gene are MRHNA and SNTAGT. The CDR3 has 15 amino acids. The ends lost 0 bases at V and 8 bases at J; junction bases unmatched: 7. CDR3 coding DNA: TGTGCCAGCAGTGACTCCGGACTAGTGGGCGATGAGCAGTTCTTC. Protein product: CASSDSGLVGDEQFF.

The CDR3 region has the DNA TGTGCCAGCAGCCCCAGGGGAGCCTACAATGAGCAGTTCTTC. This gives the protein CASSPRGAYNEQFF. The chain has TRBV11-3 and TRBJ2-1, with a tentative D call TRBD1 (6 bases). CDR1 SGHNT and CDR2 YENEEA come from the germline V gene. The CDR3 consists of 14 residues. Trimming took 5 bases from V and 2 from J, leaving 10 bases between them.

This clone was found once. Written as DNA, the CDR3 is TGTGCCAGCAGCTTAGCACAGGCAACTAATGAAAAACTGTTTTTT. Its translation: CASSLAQATNEKLFF. The V call is TRBV7-2, the J call TRBJ1-4; D is perhaps TRBD1 (5 bases). The CDR3 consists of 15 residues. The germline V gene encodes CDR1 SGHTA and CDR2 FQGNSA. V lost 0 bases, J lost 0 bases, and 5 bases lay in between. Together with reference TRBV7-2 and TRBJ1-4, the CDR3 gives the full variable domain: GAGVSQSPSNKVTEKGKDVELRCDPISGHTALYWYRQSLGQGLEFLIYFQGNSAPDKSGLPSDRFSAERTGGSVSTLTIQRTQQEDSAVYLCASSLAQATNEKLFFGSGTQLSVL.

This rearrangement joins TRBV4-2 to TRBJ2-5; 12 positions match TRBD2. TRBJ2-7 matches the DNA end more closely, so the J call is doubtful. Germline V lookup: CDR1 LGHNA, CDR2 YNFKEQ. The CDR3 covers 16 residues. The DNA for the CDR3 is TGTGCCAGCAGCCAAGCACAGACTAGCGGGAGTTACGAGCAGTACTTC. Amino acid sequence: CASSQAQTSGSYEQYF.

CDR3 protein: CASSFFGTEAFF. The CDR3 bases are TGTGCCAGTAGTTTCTTCGGTACTGAAGCTTTCTTT. The rearrangement uses TRBV19 and TRBJ1-1; no definite D call. Per germline, CDR1 LNHDA and CDR2 SQIVND (reference sequence). V shed 5 bases and J shed 5 bases, with 9 bases lying between them. CDR3 length equals 12 residues.

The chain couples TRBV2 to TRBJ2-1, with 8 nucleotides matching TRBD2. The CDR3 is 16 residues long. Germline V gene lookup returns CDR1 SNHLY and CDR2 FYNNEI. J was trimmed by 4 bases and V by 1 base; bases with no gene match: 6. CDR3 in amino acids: CASSEDVAGLYNEQFF. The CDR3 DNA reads TGTGCCAGCAGTGAAGATGTAGCGGGGTTATACAATGAGCAGTTCTTC.

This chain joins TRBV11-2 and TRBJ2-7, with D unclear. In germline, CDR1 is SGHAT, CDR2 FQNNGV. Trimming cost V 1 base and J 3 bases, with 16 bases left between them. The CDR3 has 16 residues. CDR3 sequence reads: CASSLGVARAFYEQYF. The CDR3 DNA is TGTGCCAGCAGCTTAGGGGTAGCCCGAGCCTTCTACGAGCAGTACTTC.

For the CDR3, the DNA is TGTGCCAGCAGCCCGCTTGGAGTAGCGGCCTACAATGAGCAGTTCTTC. Residues: CASSPLGVAAYNEQFF. This sequence joins TRBV14 and TRBJ2-1, with D perhaps matching TRBD2 (6 bases). V lost 4 bases to trimming and J lost 2 bases, with 15 bases between them. The CDR3 runs to 16 residues. Germline V CDR1 and CDR2: SGHDN, FVKESK.

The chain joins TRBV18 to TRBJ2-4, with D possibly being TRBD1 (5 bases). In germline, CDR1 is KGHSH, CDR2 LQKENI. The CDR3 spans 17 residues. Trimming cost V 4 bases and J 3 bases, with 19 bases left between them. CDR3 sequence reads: CASSLTGPETGKNIQYF. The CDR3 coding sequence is TGTGCCAGCTCACTAACCGGACCCGAAACAGGCAAAAACATTCAGTACTTC. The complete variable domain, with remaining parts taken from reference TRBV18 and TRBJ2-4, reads NAGVMQNPRHLVRRRGQEARLRCSPMKGHSHVYWYRQLPEEGLKFMVYLQKENIIDESGMPKERFSAEFPKEGPSILRIQQVVRGDSAAYFCASSLTGPETGKNIQYFGAGTRLSVL.

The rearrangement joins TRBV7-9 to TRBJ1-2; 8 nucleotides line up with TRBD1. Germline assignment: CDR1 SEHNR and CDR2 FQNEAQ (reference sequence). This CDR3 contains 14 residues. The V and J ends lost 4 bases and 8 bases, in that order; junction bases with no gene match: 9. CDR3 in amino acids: CASSSTGTGEGYTF. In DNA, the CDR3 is TGTGCCAGCAGCTCAACCGGGACAGGAGAAGGCTACACCTTC.